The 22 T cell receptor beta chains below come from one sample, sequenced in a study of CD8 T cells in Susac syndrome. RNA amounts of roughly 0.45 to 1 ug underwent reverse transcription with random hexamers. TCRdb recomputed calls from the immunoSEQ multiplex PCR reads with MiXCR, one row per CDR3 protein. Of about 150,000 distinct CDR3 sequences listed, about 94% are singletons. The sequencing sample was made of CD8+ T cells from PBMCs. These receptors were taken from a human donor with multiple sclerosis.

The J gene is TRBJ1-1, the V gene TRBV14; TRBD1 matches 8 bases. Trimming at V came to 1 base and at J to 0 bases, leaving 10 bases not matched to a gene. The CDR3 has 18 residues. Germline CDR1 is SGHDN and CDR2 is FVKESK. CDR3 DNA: TGTGCCAGCAGCCAAGGGTTCACAGGGGGGCTTTTGAACACTGAAGCTTTCTTT. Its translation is CASSQGFTGGLLNTEAFF. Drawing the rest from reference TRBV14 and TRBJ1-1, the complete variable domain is EAGVTQFPSHSVIEKGQTVTLRCDPISGHDNLYWYRRVMGKEIKFLLHFVKESKQDESGMPNNRFLAERTGGTYSTLKVQPAELEDSGVYFCASSQGFTGGLLNTEAFFGQGTRLTVV.

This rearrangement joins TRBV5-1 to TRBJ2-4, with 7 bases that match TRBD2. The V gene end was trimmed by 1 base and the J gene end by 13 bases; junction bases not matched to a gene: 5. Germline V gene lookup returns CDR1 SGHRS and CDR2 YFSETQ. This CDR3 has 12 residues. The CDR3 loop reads CASSLKLAMQYF. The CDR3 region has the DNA TGCGCCAGCAGCTTGAAACTAGCGATGCAGTACTTC.

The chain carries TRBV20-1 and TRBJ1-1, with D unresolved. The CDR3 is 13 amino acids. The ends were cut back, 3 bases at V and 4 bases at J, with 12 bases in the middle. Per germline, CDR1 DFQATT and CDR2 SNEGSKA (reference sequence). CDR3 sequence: CSARGELGTEAFF. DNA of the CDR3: TGCAGTGCTAGGGGCGAACTGGGCACTGAAGCTTTCTTT.

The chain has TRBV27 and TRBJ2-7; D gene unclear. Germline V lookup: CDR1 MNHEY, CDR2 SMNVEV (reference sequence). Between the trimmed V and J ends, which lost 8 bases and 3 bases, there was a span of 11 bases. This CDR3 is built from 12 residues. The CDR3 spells CASGINNYEQYF. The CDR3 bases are TGTGCCAGCGGAATAAACAACTACGAGCAGTACTTC.

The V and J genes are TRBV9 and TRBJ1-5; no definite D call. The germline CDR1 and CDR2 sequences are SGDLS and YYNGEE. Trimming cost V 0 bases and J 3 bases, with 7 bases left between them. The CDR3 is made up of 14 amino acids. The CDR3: CASSVGPDNQPQHF. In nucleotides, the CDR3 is TGTGCCAGCAGCGTAGGTCCAGACAATCAGCCCCAGCATTTT.

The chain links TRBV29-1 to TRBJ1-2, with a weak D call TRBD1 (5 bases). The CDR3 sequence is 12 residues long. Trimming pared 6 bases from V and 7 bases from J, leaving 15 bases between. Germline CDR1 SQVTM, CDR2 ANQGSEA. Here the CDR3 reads CSVDQVGGGYTF. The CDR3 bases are TGCAGCGTAGATCAGGTTGGGGGTGGCTACACCTTC.

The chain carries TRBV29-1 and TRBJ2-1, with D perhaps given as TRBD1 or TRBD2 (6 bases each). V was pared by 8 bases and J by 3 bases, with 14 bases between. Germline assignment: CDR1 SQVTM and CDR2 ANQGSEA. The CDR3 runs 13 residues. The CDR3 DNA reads TGCAGCCTTAGGGGGGTAGGCTACAATGAGCAGTTCTTC. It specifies CSLRGVGYNEQFF.

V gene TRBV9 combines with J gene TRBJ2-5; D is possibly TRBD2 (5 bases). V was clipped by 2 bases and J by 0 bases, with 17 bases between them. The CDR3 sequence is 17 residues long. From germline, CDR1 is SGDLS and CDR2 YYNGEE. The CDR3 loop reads CASSVAARGLDQETQYF. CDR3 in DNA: TGTGCCAGCAGCGTGGCCGCGCGAGGGCTTGACCAAGAGACCCAGTACTTC.

The CDR3 nucleotides read TGTGCCAGCAGCCAGGTAGCGGGGCCCTACCAAGAGACCCAGTACTTC. Encoded protein: CASSQVAGPYQETQYF. The chain links TRBV3-1 to TRBJ2-5; 8 bases are shared with TRBD2. V lost 3 bases to trimming and J lost 0 bases; unmatched junction nucleotides: 6. Germline V gene sequence: CDR1 LGHDT, CDR2 YNNKEL (reference sequence). CDR3 length equals 16 residues.

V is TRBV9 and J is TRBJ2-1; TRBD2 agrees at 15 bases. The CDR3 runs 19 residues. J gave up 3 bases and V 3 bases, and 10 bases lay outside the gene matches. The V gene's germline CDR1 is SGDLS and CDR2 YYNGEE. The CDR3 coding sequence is TGTGCCAGCAGCGGCACGGGGACTAGCGGGGGGTCGAACTACAATGAGCAGTTCTTC. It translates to CASSGTGTSGGSNYNEQFF.

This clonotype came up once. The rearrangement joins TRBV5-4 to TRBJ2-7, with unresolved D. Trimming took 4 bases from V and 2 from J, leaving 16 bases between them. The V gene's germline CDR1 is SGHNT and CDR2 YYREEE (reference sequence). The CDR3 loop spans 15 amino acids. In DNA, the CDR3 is TGTGCCAGCAGCGATCGACCCTCCCTCGCCTACGAGCAGTACTTC. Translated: CASSDRPSLAYEQYF.

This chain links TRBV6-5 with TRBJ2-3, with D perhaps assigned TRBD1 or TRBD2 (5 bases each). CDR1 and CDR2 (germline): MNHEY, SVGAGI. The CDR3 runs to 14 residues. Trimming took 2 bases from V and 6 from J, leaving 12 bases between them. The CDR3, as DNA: TGTGCCAGCAGTTACGGGGTTGGGACCGATACGCAGTATTTT. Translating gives CASSYGVGTDTQYF.

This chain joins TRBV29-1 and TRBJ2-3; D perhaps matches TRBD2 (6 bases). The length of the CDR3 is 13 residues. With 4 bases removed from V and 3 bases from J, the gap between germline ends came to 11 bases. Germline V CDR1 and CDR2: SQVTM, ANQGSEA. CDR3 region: CSVVRGVTDTQYF. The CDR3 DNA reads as TGCAGCGTTGTTCGCGGGGTAACAGATACGCAGTATTTT.

CDR3 DNA sequence: TGTGCCAGCAGTTTAACCGATACCTCCTACGAGCAGTACTTC. Translated, it gives CASSLTDTSYEQYF. The chain joins TRBV27 to TRBJ2-7; no clear D gene. The CDR3 loop spans 14 amino acids. Germline V gene lookup returns CDR1 MNHEY and CDR2 SMNVEV (reference sequence). The ends were cut back, 2 bases at V and 0 bases at J, with 8 bases in the middle.

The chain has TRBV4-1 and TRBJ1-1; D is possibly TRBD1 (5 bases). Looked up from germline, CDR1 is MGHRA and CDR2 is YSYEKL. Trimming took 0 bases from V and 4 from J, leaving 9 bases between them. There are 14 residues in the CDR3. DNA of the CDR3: TGCGCCAGCAGCCAAGATAGGAGGGGCACTGAAGCTTTCTTT. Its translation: CASSQDRRGTEAFF.

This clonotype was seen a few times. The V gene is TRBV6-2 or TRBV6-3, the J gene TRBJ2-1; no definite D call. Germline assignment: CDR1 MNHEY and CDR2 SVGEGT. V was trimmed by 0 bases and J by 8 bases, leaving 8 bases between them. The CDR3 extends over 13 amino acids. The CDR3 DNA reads TGTGCCAGCAGTTACTCAGGCCGTGATGAGCAGTTCTTC. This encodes CASSYSGRDEQFF.

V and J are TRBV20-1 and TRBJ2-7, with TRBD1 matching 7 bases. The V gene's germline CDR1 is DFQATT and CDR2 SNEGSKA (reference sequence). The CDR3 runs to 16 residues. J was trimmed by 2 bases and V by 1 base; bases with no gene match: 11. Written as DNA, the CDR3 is TGCAGTGCTAGAGTTTTGGGGACAGCCGTCACCTACGAGCAGTACTTC. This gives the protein CSARVLGTAVTYEQYF.

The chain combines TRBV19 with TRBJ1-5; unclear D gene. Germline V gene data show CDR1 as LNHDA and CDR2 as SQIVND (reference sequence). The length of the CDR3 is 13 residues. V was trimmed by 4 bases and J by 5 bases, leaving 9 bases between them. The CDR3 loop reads CASSTRPDQPQHF. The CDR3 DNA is TGTGCCAGTAGTACTCGACCCGATCAGCCCCAGCATTTT.

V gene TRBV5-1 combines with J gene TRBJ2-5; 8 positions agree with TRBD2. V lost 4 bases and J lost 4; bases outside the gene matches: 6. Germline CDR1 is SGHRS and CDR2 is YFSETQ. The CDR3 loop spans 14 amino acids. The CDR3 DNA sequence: TGCGCCAGCAGCGGCGGGGGGTCTAGAGAGACCCAGTACTTC. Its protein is CASSGGGSRETQYF.

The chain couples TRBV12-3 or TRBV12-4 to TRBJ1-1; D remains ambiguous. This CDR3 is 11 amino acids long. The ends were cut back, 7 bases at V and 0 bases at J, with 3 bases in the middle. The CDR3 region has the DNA TGTGCCAGCATGCTGAACACTGAAGCTTTCTTT. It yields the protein CASMLNTEAFF.

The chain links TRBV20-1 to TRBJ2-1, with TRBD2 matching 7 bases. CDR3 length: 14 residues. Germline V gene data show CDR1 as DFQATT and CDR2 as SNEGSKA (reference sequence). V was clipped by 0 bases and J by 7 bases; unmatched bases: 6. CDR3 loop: CSARDPGGLNEQFF. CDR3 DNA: TGCAGTGCTAGAGATCCGGGGGGTTTAAATGAGCAGTTCTTC.

CDR3 protein: CASSRETGRNRDEQYF. The DNA for the CDR3 is TGTGCCAGCAGCCGAGAGACAGGGAGAAATCGGGACGAGCAGTACTTC. This chain connects TRBV3-1 to TRBJ2-7; 7 nucleotides line up with TRBD1. This CDR3 spans 16 amino acids. V gave up 4 bases and J gave up 5 bases; unmatched junction bases: 14. Germline lookup yields CDR1 LGHDT and CDR2 YNNKEL (reference sequence).